This is a list of T cell receptor beta chains from one sample in a study of T-cell memory formation after mild COVID-19. TCRdb recomputed calls from the 5' RACE reads with MiXCR, one row per CDR3 protein. The profile shows about 130,000 distinct CDR3 sequences, approximately 6.2% of them singletons. The sample comprised PBMCs or a T cell subset sorted from them (not recorded which). These receptors were obtained from an adult woman who had mild COVID-19 (a few samples of this study predate the infection). Cell type and time point are not known. CDR3s include the opening cysteine and the closing phenylalanine or tryptophan. Each record gives: V gene, clone size, J gene, D gene, CDR3 length, CDR3 protein, CDR3 DNA. The D gene is left open where the match is weak. The size entry is marked missing in some rows and otherwise reads once, few, many or a size class.

V gene: TRBV7-9
clone size: NA
J gene: TRBJ1-1
D gene: NA
CDR3 length: 15
CDR3 protein: CASSFNRERGTEAFF
CDR3 DNA: TGTGCCAGCAGCTTCAACAGGGAAAGGGGCACTGAAGCTTTCTTT

V gene: TRBV11-3
clone size: NA
J gene: TRBJ2-1
D gene: NA
CDR3 length: 14
CDR3 protein: CATCLGGQNNEQFF
CDR3 DNA: TGTGCCACCTGCCTTGGCGGGCAGAACAATGAGCAGTTCTTC

V gene: TRBV6-1
clone size: NA
J gene: TRBJ1-1
D gene: NA
CDR3 length: 15
CDR3 protein: CASRTPQGGNTEAFF
CDR3 DNA: TGTGCCAGCAGGACGCCGCAGGGAGGGAACACTGAAGCTTTCTTT

V gene: TRBV6-1
clone size: NA
J gene: TRBJ2-1
D gene: NA
CDR3 length: 12
CDR3 protein: CASGLGPRRQFF
CDR3 DNA: TGTGCCAGCGGGCTTGGACCACGTAGGCAGTTCTTC

V gene: TRBV3-1
clone size: NA
J gene: TRBJ2-7
D gene: TRBD1
CDR3 length: 13
CDR3 protein: CASSQWGTDEQYF
CDR3 DNA: TGTGCCAGCAGCCAATGGGGGACAGACGAGCAGTACTTC

V gene: TRBV7-6
clone size: NA
J gene: TRBJ1-3
D gene: NA
CDR3 length: 14
CDR3 protein: CASSPGRTGNTIYF
CDR3 DNA: TGTGCCAGCAGCCCAGGAAGAACTGGAAACACCATATATTTT

V gene: TRBV12-3/TRBV12-4
clone size: many
J gene: TRBJ2-7
D gene: NA
CDR3 length: 15
CDR3 protein: CASRRGRTDPYEQYF
CDR3 DNA: TGTGCCAGCAGGAGGGGAAGGACAGATCCCTACGAGCAGTACTTC

V gene: TRBV7-2
clone size: many
J gene: TRBJ2-3
D gene: NA
CDR3 length: 14
CDR3 protein: CASSWSGGSDTQYF
CDR3 DNA: TGTGCCAGCAGTTGGAGTGGGGGCTCAGATACGCAGTATTTT

V gene: TRBV5-6
clone size: many
J gene: TRBJ2-1
D gene: TRBD2
CDR3 length: 17
CDR3 protein: CASRRTSGRTNYNEQFF
CDR3 DNA: TGTGCCAGCCGCAGGACTAGCGGGAGGACCAACTACAATGAGCAGTTCTTC

V gene: TRBV20-1
clone size: many
J gene: TRBJ1-2
D gene: NA
CDR3 length: 13
CDR3 protein: CSASRDSYYGYTF
CDR3 DNA: TGCAGTGCTAGCCGCGACAGCTACTATGGCTACACCTTC

V gene: TRBV4-2
clone size: many
J gene: TRBJ1-3
D gene: NA
CDR3 length: 17
CDR3 protein: CASSQGVTGFSGNTIYF
CDR3 DNA: TGTGCCAGCAGCCAAGGGGTTACAGGATTCTCTGGAAACACCATATATTTT

V gene: TRBV6-2/TRBV6-3
clone size: few
J gene: TRBJ2-4
D gene: NA
CDR3 length: 16
CDR3 protein: CASSKSSELAKNIQYF
CDR3 DNA: TGTGCCAGCAGTAAGTCTAGCGAACTAGCCAAAAACATTCAGTACTTC

V gene: TRBV7-3
clone size: many
J gene: TRBJ2-3
D gene: TRBD2
CDR3 length: 21
CDR3 protein: CASSLTAPSAGWRISTDTQYF
CDR3 DNA: TGTGCCAGCAGCTTAACGGCCCCATCAGCGGGGTGGAGGATTAGCACAGATACGCAGTATTTT

V gene: TRBV5-1
clone size: NA
J gene: TRBJ1-6
D gene: TRBD1
CDR3 length: 17
CDR3 protein: CASSSPVGQGTGSPLHF
CDR3 DNA: TGCGCCAGCAGCAGCCCCGTGGGACAGGGAACAGGTTCACCCCTCCACTTT

V gene: TRBV20-1
clone size: many
J gene: TRBJ2-1
D gene: TRBD2
CDR3 length: 13
CDR3 protein: CSASPSGYNEQFF
CDR3 DNA: TGCAGTGCTAGCCCTAGCGGGTACAATGAGCAGTTCTTC

V gene: TRBV7-2
clone size: few
J gene: TRBJ2-5
D gene: TRBD2
CDR3 length: 16
CDR3 protein: CASSSAPGTRKETQYF
CDR3 DNA: TGTGCCAGCAGTTCGGCCCCCGGGACTAGGAAGGAGACCCAGTACTTC

V gene: TRBV12-3/TRBV12-4
clone size: NA
J gene: TRBJ1-4
D gene: NA
CDR3 length: 13
CDR3 protein: CASSSRTNEKLFF
CDR3 DNA: TGTGCCAGCAGTTCTCGGACTAATGAAAAACTGTTTTTT

V gene: TRBV30
clone size: few
J gene: TRBJ2-5
D gene: NA
CDR3 length: 13
CDR3 protein: CAWTTQFQETQYF
CDR3 DNA: TGTGCCTGGACCACTCAATTCCAAGAGACCCAGTACTTC

V gene: TRBV30
clone size: many
J gene: TRBJ2-7
D gene: NA
CDR3 length: 15
CDR3 protein: CAWKVTSTSSYEQYF
CDR3 DNA: TGTGCCTGGAAGGTAACTAGCACTTCCTCCTACGAGCAGTACTTC

V gene: TRBV5-1
clone size: few
J gene: TRBJ2-7
D gene: NA
CDR3 length: 12
CDR3 protein: CASSETEYEQYF
CDR3 DNA: TGCGCCAGCAGCGAGACGGAATACGAGCAGTACTTC

V gene: TRBV10-3
clone size: many
J gene: TRBJ2-7
D gene: NA
CDR3 length: 16
CDR3 protein: CAISEISLGPRGEQYF
CDR3 DNA: TGTGCCATCAGTGAGATTAGCTTGGGACCCCGGGGCGAGCAGTACTTC

V gene: TRBV7-2
clone size: few
J gene: TRBJ1-5
D gene: TRBD1
CDR3 length: 19
CDR3 protein: CASSSSYKLQGASNQPQHF
CDR3 DNA: TGTGCCAGCAGCTCGAGTTACAAGTTACAGGGGGCAAGCAATCAGCCCCAGCATTTT